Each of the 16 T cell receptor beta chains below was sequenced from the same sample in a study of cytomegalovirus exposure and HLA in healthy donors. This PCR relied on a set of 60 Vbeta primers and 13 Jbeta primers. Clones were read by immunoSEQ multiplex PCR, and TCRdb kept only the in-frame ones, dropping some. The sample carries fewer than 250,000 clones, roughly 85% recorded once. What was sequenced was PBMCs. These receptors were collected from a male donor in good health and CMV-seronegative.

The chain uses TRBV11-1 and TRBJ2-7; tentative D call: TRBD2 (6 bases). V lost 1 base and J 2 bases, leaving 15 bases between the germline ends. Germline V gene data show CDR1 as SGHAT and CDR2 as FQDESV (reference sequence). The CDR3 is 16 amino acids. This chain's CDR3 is CASSLGSRERAYEQYF. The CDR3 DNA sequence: TGTGCCAGCAGCTTAGGGTCGCGAGAGCGGGCCTACGAGCAGTACTTC.

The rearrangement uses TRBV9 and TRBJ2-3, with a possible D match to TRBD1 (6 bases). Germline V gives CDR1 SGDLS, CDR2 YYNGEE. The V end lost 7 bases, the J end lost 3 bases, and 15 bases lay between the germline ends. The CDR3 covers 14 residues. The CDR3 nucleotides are TGTGCCAGCGGAACAGGGACGGGGACAGATACGCAGTATTTT. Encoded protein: CASGTGTGTDTQYF.

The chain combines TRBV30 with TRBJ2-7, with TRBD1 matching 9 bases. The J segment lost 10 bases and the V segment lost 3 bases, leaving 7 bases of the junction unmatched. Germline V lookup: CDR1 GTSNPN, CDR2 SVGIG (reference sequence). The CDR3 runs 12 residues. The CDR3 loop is CAWRSTGGVQYF. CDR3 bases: TGTGCCTGGAGATCCACAGGGGGCGTACAGTACTTC.

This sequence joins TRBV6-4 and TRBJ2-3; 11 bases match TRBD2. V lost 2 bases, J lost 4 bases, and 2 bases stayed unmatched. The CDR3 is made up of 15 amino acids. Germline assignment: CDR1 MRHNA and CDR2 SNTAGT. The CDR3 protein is CASSDGSGGADTQYF. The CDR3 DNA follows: TGTGCCAGCAGTGACGGTAGCGGGGGGGCAGATACGCAGTATTTT.

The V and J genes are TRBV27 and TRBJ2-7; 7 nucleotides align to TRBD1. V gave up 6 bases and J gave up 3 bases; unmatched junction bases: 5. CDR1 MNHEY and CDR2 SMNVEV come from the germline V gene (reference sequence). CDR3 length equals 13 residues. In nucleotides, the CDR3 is TGTGCCAGCAGCTGGACAGGTATCTACGAGCAGTACTTC. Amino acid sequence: CASSWTGIYEQYF.

DNA for the CDR3: TGCGCCAGCAGCCAAGATGTGCGGGGGGGCACCGGGGAGCTGTTTTTT. It codes for CASSQDVRGGTGELFF. The chain joins TRBV4-3 to TRBJ2-2; 9 nucleotides line up with TRBD2. With V trimmed by 0 bases and J by 4 bases, 3 bases remained unmatched. CDR1 and CDR2 from the germline V gene are LGHNA and YSLEER. The CDR3 contains 16 residues.

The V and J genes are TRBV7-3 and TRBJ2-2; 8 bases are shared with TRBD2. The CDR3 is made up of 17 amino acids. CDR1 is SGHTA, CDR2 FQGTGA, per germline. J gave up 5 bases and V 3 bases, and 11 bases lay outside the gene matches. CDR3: CASSFSGTPSRTGELFF. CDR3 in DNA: TGTGCCAGCAGCTTTAGCGGGACTCCTTCGAGGACCGGGGAGCTGTTTTTT. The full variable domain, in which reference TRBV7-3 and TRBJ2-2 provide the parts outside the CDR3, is GAGVSQTPSNKVTEKGKYVELRCDPISGHTALYWYRQSLGQGPEFLIYFQGTGAADDSGLPNDRFFAVRPEGSVSTLKIQRTERGDSAVYLCASSFSGTPSRTGELFFGEGSRLTVL.

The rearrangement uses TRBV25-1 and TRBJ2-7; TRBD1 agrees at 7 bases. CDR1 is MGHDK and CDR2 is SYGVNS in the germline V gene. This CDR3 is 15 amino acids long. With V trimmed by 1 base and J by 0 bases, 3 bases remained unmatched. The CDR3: CASSESRDSSYEQYF. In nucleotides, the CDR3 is TGTGCCAGCAGTGAATCCCGGGACAGCTCCTACGAGCAGTACTTC.

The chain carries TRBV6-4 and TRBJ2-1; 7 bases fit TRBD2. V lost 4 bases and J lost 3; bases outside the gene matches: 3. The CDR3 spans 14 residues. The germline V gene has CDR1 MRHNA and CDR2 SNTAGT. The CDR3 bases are TGTGCCAGCAGTGCTAGCGGCCTCTACAATGAGCAGTTCTTC. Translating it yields CASSASGLYNEQFF.

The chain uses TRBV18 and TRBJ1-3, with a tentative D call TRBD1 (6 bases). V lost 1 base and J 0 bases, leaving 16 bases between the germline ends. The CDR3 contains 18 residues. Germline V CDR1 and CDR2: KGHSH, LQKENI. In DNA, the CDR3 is TGTGCCAGCTCACCACAGACAGGATCCCTGAGCTCTGGAAACACCATATATTTT. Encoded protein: CASSPQTGSLSSGNTIYF.

CDR3 amino acids: CAIKGLAGGPRDEQYF. CDR3 bases: TGTGCCATCAAGGGACTAGCGGGGGGGCCTAGGGACGAGCAGTACTTC. The V gene is TRBV10-3, the J gene TRBJ2-7; TRBD2 matches 16 bases. With 7 bases clipped from V and 5 bases from J, the junction kept 8 bases outside the gene matches. The CDR3 length is 16 residues. Germline-derived CDR1 and CDR2 are ENHRY and SYGVKD.

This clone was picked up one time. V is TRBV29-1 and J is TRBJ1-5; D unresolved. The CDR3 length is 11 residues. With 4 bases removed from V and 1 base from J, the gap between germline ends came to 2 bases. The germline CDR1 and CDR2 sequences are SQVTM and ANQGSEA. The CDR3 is CSVVSNQPQHF. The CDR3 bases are TGCAGCGTTGTAAGCAATCAGCCCCAGCATTTT.

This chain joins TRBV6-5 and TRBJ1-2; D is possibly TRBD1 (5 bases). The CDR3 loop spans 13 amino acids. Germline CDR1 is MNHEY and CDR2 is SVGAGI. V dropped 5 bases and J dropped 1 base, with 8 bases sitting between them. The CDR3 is CASSPRDNYGYTF. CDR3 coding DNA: TGTGCCAGCAGTCCCAGGGATAACTATGGCTACACCTTC.

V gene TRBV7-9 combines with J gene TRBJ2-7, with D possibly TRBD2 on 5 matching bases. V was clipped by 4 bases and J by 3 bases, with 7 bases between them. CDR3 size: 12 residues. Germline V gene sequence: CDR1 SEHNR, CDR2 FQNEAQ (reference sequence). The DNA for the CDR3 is TGTGCCAGCAGCTCCGGGGTCTACGAGCAGTACTTC. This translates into CASSSGVYEQYF.

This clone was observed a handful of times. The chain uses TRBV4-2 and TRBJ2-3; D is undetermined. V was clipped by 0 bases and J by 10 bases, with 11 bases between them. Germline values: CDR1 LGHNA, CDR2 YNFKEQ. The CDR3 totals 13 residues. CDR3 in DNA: TGTGCCAGCAGCCAAGAAATAATACATCCGCAGTATTTT. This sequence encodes CASSQEIIHPQYF.

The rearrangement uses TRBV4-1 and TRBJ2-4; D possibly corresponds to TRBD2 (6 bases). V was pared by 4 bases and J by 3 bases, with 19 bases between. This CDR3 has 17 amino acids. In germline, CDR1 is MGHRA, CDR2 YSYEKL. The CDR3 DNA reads TGCGCCAGCAGCCCTCCAAGCGGGCAAACATACAAAAACATTCAGTACTTC. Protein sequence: CASSPPSGQTYKNIQYF.